This is a list of T cell receptor beta chains from one sample in a study of T cell responses to AZD1222 COVID-19 vaccine. The data were produced by immunoSEQ multiplex PCR, yet TCRdb's version contains in-frame clones alone and is incomplete. There are about 55,000 clones in the sample; roughly 90% occur only once, and just under 2% lies in the top ten. The sequencing used peripheral blood, collected on day 0 of AZD1222 vaccination. All receptors derive from an adult in good health. The CDR3 runs from the conserved cysteine through the conserved F or W. Fields, in order: clone size, D gene, J gene, V gene, CDR3 DNA, CDR3 protein. D genes are given only for firm matches. Rows may omit the clone size; those that give it use once, few, many or a size class.

clone_size: -; d_call: TRBD1; j_call: TRBJ2-7; v_call: TRBV27; cdr3_nt: TGTGCCAGCAGTTTAAATACCGGACAGGGGCCCTACGAGCAGTACTTC; cdr3_aa: CASSLNTGQGPYEQYF
clone_size: once; d_call: -; j_call: TRBJ1-5; v_call: TRBV12-3/TRBV12-4; cdr3_nt: TGTGCCAGCAGTTCGGGGGAGGGTCAGCCCCAGCATTTT; cdr3_aa: CASSSGEGQPQHF
clone_size: -; d_call: -; j_call: TRBJ1-2; v_call: TRBV9; cdr3_nt: TGTGCCAGCAGCGTAGGGAAAGGCTACACCTTC; cdr3_aa: CASSVGKGYTF
clone_size: -; d_call: TRBD1; j_call: TRBJ2-6; v_call: TRBV18; cdr3_nt: TGTGCCAGCTCACCACCCGGGACAGGATTTGGGGCCAACGTCCTGACTTTC; cdr3_aa: CASSPPGTGFGANVLTF
clone_size: -; d_call: TRBD2; j_call: TRBJ2-2; v_call: TRBV5-1; cdr3_nt: TGCGCCAGCAGCTCGGCAGCGGGAGGATTATCCACCGGGGAGCTGTTTTTT; cdr3_aa: CASSSAAGGLSTGELFF
clone_size: -; d_call: -; j_call: TRBJ2-2; v_call: TRBV7-6; cdr3_nt: TGTGCCAGCAGCCTGTTCCGGGACACCCACACCGGGGAGCTGTTTTTT; cdr3_aa: CASSLFRDTHTGELFF
clone_size: -; d_call: -; j_call: TRBJ2-3; v_call: TRBV7-9; cdr3_nt: TGTGCCAGCAGCTTAGGTTTCGGGGGATGGACAGATACGCAGTATTTT; cdr3_aa: CASSLGFGGWTDTQYF
clone_size: -; d_call: TRBD1; j_call: TRBJ2-7; v_call: TRBV28; cdr3_nt: TGTGCCAGCGGACACCAACAGGGGGCCTACGAGCAGTACTTC; cdr3_aa: CASGHQQGAYEQYF
clone_size: -; d_call: TRBD2; j_call: TRBJ2-7; v_call: TRBV9; cdr3_nt: TGTGCCAGCAGTCCAGGAGGCGCTAGCGGGAGCTACGAGCAGTACTTC; cdr3_aa: CASSPGGASGSYEQYF
clone_size: -; d_call: -; j_call: TRBJ1-1; v_call: TRBV6-5; cdr3_nt: TGTGCCAGCACCCAAGGGACGGCCACTGAAGCTTTCTTT; cdr3_aa: CASTQGTATEAFF
clone_size: -; d_call: -; j_call: TRBJ1-1; v_call: TRBV28; cdr3_nt: TGTGCCAGCACCCTTTGGGGGACTGAAGCTTTCTTT; cdr3_aa: CASTLWGTEAFF
clone_size: -; d_call: -; j_call: TRBJ1-1; v_call: TRBV27; cdr3_nt: TGTGCCAGCAGTCTCACAGGGATCATGAACACTGAAGCTTTCTTT; cdr3_aa: CASSLTGIMNTEAFF
clone_size: few; d_call: -; j_call: TRBJ2-1; v_call: TRBV20-1; cdr3_nt: TGCAGTGCTAGTGTCGGGAGAGGTCCCTATGAGCAGTTCTTC; cdr3_aa: CSASVGRGPYEQFF
clone_size: -; d_call: -; j_call: TRBJ2-3; v_call: TRBV19; cdr3_nt: TGTGCCAGTAGTATAAATCAGGAAGGGGCGCAGTATTTT; cdr3_aa: CASSINQEGAQYF
clone_size: -; d_call: TRBD2; j_call: TRBJ2-3; v_call: TRBV30; cdr3_nt: TGTGCCTGGAGTGGGACTAGCGGGAGTGGATATACGCAGTATTTT; cdr3_aa: CAWSGTSGSGYTQYF
clone_size: -; d_call: -; j_call: TRBJ1-1; v_call: TRBV19; cdr3_nt: TGTGCCAGTACACCGGGACAAGGTACTGAAGCTTTCTTT; cdr3_aa: CASTPGQGTEAFF
clone_size: -; d_call: TRBD2; j_call: TRBJ2-1; v_call: TRBV5-4; cdr3_nt: TGTGCCAGCAGCCCGTCCCGGAGCGGGAGCTACAATGAGCAGTTCTTC; cdr3_aa: CASSPSRSGSYNEQFF
clone_size: -; d_call: TRBD2; j_call: TRBJ2-7; v_call: TRBV30; cdr3_nt: TGTGCCTACCGCAGGATGACTAGCGCCTCCTACGAGCAGTACTTC; cdr3_aa: CAYRRMTSASYEQYF
clone_size: -; d_call: -; j_call: TRBJ2-3; v_call: TRBV19; cdr3_nt: TGTGCCAGTACCGTGGCCCTAGCCACAGATACGCAGTATTTT; cdr3_aa: CASTVALATDTQYF
clone_size: -; d_call: -; j_call: TRBJ2-7; v_call: TRBV30; cdr3_nt: TGTGCCTGGAGTCGAGGGCCAGCCACCAACGAGCAGTACTTC; cdr3_aa: CAWSRGPATNEQYF
clone_size: -; d_call: -; j_call: TRBJ1-1; v_call: TRBV18; cdr3_nt: TGTGCCAGCTCACCCGTGACAGTGGACACTGAAGCTTTCTTT; cdr3_aa: CASSPVTVDTEAFF
clone_size: -; d_call: -; j_call: TRBJ2-1; v_call: TRBV6-5; cdr3_nt: TGTGCCAGCAGTTACGACAGGAACTACAATGAGCAGTTCTTC; cdr3_aa: CASSYDRNYNEQFF
clone_size: -; d_call: -; j_call: TRBJ1-1; v_call: TRBV28; cdr3_nt: TGTGCTACGGACCGTGGGGGGGTGAACACTGAAGCTTTCTTT; cdr3_aa: CATDRGGVNTEAFF
clone_size: -; d_call: TRBD2; j_call: TRBJ2-1; v_call: TRBV10-3; cdr3_nt: TGTGCCATCAGTGACGCAAGCGGGGCGGGGCGTAATGAGCAGTTCTTC; cdr3_aa: CAISDASGAGRNEQFF
clone_size: -; d_call: -; j_call: TRBJ2-5; v_call: TRBV6-1; cdr3_nt: TGTGCCAGCAGTGAAGTACCGTCGAGCCAAGAGACCCAGTACTTC; cdr3_aa: CASSEVPSSQETQYF
clone_size: -; d_call: -; j_call: TRBJ2-3; v_call: TRBV15; cdr3_nt: TGTGCCACCAGCAGAGATTCCCGGGCGAGCACAGATACGCAGTATTTT; cdr3_aa: CATSRDSRASTDTQYF
clone_size: -; d_call: -; j_call: TRBJ2-2; v_call: TRBV7-3; cdr3_nt: TGTGCCAGCAGCCCCCGAGGTGACAGGTTCGCGAACACCGGGGAGCTGTTTTTT; cdr3_aa: CASSPRGDRFANTGELFF
clone_size: few; d_call: TRBD1; j_call: TRBJ2-6; v_call: TRBV7-8; cdr3_nt: TGTGCCAGCAGCCGAGACAGGGCTGGGGCCAACGTCCTGACTTTC; cdr3_aa: CASSRDRAGANVLTF
clone_size: few; d_call: TRBD2; j_call: TRBJ2-1; v_call: TRBV28; cdr3_nt: TGTGCCAGCAGGGATACTAGCGGACGCTACAATGAGCAGTTCTTC; cdr3_aa: CASRDTSGRYNEQFF